The present T cell receptor beta chain was sequenced within a study of cytomegalovirus exposure and HLA in healthy donors. Turning to the study itself: About 200 million T cells yielded 100 million to 130 million unique TCR beta sequences, as an earlier analysis found.

It was with 60 Vbeta and 13 Jbeta primers that the PCR ran. Profiled with immunoSEQ multiplex PCR; TCRdb holds only in-frame clones, not every one. The sample has 60,000 to 75,000 clones; roughly four fifths are singletons. J gave up 5 bases and V 10 bases, and 12 bases lay outside the gene matches. Germline V lookup: CDR1 MNHNY, CDR2 SVGAGI (reference sequence). The CDR3 has 14 residues. This clonotype originated in a woman in her twenties or thirties in good health and CMV-seropositive. The chain carries TRBV6-6 and TRBJ2-7; 9 nucleotides line up with TRBD1. The specimen was PBMCs. CDR3 protein: CATGTTGGNHEQYF. CDR3 nucleotides: TGTGCCACCGGAACGACAGGGGGAAATCACGAGCAGTACTTC.